This TCR beta chain is drawn from a study of tumor and adjacent non-tumor tissue in lung cancer. In the study overall: The cohort had around twelve adenocarcinoma, a couple of squamous cell and 1 small cell patients. Stage I to III disease affected about nine men and 5 women aged roughly 31 to 85. General observations from the study: Patients with more diverse tumor TCRs had worse survival. Top 100 clones took a larger repertoire share in normal lung.

In regard to this clonotype: The antigen is undetermined. The junction departs from germline at one end; a sequencing error may be responsible.

RNA was extracted from bulk tissue without any cell sorting. This non-tumor lung sample came from over 3 cm beyond the tumor edge. This CDR3 comprises 16 residues. Germline V gene sequence: CDR1 SQVTM, CDR2 ANQGSEA. TCRbeta libraries were built with three rounds of nested PCR, modified from ARM-PCR. TCRdb redid the calling of the multiplex PCR reads with MiXCR, one entry per CDR3 protein. The sample has 45,000 to 65,000 distinct CDR3 sequences, about 80% seen once. Sequencing was done on a sample of distant non-tumor lung tissue. The receptor was isolated from a woman aged 60-75 years with non-small cell lung cancer. The gene calls are TRBV29-1 and TRBJ2-1; TRBD2 aligns across 7 bases. The CDR3 DNA reads as TGCAGCGTGGGGGGGGTTCCCCTGATATCCTACAATGGGCAGTTCTTC. Amino acid sequence: CSVGGVPLISYNGQFF.